This entry lists 4 T cell receptor beta chains sequenced from one sample in a study of OX40 agonist ivuxolimab in advanced cancers. TCRdb's table, derived via immunoSEQ multiplex PCR, lists solely in-frame clones and lacks some. The repertoire holds tens of thousands of clones, with 75% to 95% as singletons. This specimen consisted of CD4+ or CD8+ T cells sorted from blood, obtained in a trial of the OX40 agonist ivuxolimab. The receptors originated from an adult with an advanced solid tumor such as melanoma, head and neck, liver or kidney cancer.

Here the CDR3 reads CASSFGSGSGNNEQFF. The CDR3 region has the DNA TGTGCCAGCAGCTTCGGTAGCGGGAGCGGGAACAATGAGCAGTTCTTC. The V call is TRBV7-3, the J call TRBJ2-1, with TRBD2 identical over 9 bases. The CDR3 extends over 16 amino acids. Germline V lookup: CDR1 SGHTA, CDR2 FQGTGA. Unmatched junction bases numbered 8, after V lost 3 bases and J lost 5 bases.

V and J are TRBV5-6 and TRBJ2-5; D not resolved. The V and J ends lost 0 bases and 1 base respectively, with 13 bases between them. Germline V gene sequence: CDR1 SGHDT, CDR2 YYEEEE. The CDR3 runs 16 residues. The DNA of the CDR3 is TGTGCCAGCAGCTTGGATGGTGGCCTCAGCCAAGAGACCCAGTACTTC. Translation: CASSLDGGLSQETQYF.

The CDR3, as DNA: TGTGCCAGCGATCAAAACCGGGGATGTTACGAGCAGTACTTC. It translates to CASDQNRGCYEQYF. The gene calls are TRBV9 and TRBJ2-7; D might be TRBD2 (5 bases). The CDR3 is made up of 14 amino acids. Between the trimmed V and J ends, which lost 7 bases and 4 bases, there was a span of 18 bases. Germline V CDR1 and CDR2: SGDLS, YYNGEE.

The rearrangement links TRBV11-2 to TRBJ2-7; D gene ambiguous. The V gene's germline CDR1 is SGHAT and CDR2 FQNNGV. V lost 3 bases and J lost 0, with 6 bases in between. The CDR3 has 13 amino acids. The CDR3, as DNA: TGTGCCAGCAGCTTCTCCTTCTCCTACGAGCAGTACTTC. It translates to CASSFSFSYEQYF.